The 23 T cell receptor beta chains below come from one sample, sequenced in a study of OX40 agonist ivuxolimab in advanced cancers. This table comes from immunoSEQ multiplex PCR, and its TCRdb copy is limited to in-frame clones, with some not included. The sample lists 69,000 or so clones, about 85% occurring once. The sequences come from CD4+ or CD8+ T cells sorted from blood, collected in a trial of the OX40 agonist ivuxolimab. These receptors originate from an adult with an advanced solid tumor such as melanoma, head and neck, liver or kidney cancer.

The gene calls are TRBV5-4 and TRBJ2-2; 10 bases match TRBD1. The CDR3 is 16 residues long. The V and J ends lost 1 base and 1 base, in that order; junction bases with no gene match: 1. The germline V gene encodes CDR1 SGHNT and CDR2 YYREEE (reference sequence). CDR3 region: CASSLRTGGNTGELFF. CDR3 sequence (DNA): TGTGCCAGCAGCTTGCGGACAGGGGGGAACACCGGGGAGCTGTTTTTT.

The chain combines TRBV6-5 with TRBJ2-7, with 7 bases that match TRBD2. CDR1 MNHEY and CDR2 SVGAGI come from the germline V gene. The V gene end was trimmed by 6 bases and the J gene end by 3 bases; junction bases not matched to a gene: 11. The length of the CDR3 is 15 residues. CDR3 loop: CASSPSGGLRYEQYF. In DNA, the CDR3 is TGTGCCAGCAGCCCTAGCGGAGGCCTACGCTACGAGCAGTACTTC.

CDR3 protein: CASSPTTSGRYNEQFF. The CDR3 DNA reads as TGTGCCAGCTCACCAACTACTAGCGGGAGGTACAATGAGCAGTTCTTC. The chain combines TRBV18 with TRBJ2-1; 12 nucleotides line up with TRBD2. V was clipped by 2 bases and J by 4 bases; unmatched bases: 3. In germline, CDR1 is KGHSH, CDR2 LQKENI. The CDR3 spans 16 residues.

The gene calls are TRBV6-6 and TRBJ1-1; D gene unclear. V lost 0 bases, J lost 1 base, and 3 bases lay in between. This CDR3 is built from 13 residues. Per the germline V gene, CDR1 is MNHNY and CDR2 is SVGAGI (reference sequence). CDR3 nucleotide sequence: TGTGCCAGCAGTTACTCGTGGAACACTGAAGCTTTCTTT. Amino acids: CASSYSWNTEAFF.

This clone was picked up one time. This sequence joins TRBV5-5 and TRBJ1-2, with 7 bases that match TRBD1. This CDR3 region has 15 residues. The V gene end was trimmed by 2 bases and the J gene end by 3 bases; junction bases not matched to a gene: 7. CDR1 is SGHKS and CDR2 is YYEKEE in the germline V gene (reference sequence). The CDR3 coding sequence is TGTGCCAGCAGCTTACAGGGGAGTGGCGACTATGGCTACACCTTC. It encodes CASSLQGSGDYGYTF.

In this sample, this clone turned up a few times. The genes are TRBV10-1 and TRBJ2-1; 13 bases are shared with TRBD2. The ends lost 3 bases at V and 4 bases at J; junction bases unmatched: 9. The CDR3 sequence is 18 residues long. CDR1 is WNHNN and CDR2 is SYGVQD in the germline V gene (reference sequence). CDR3 protein: CASSDPFGTSGTYNEQFF. CDR3 DNA sequence: TGCGCCAGCAGTGACCCTTTCGGGACTAGCGGGACTTACAATGAGCAGTTCTTC.

This clone was observed once. This sequence joins TRBV18 and TRBJ2-3; maybe TRBD2 (5 bases). V lost 3 bases and J lost 2, with 12 bases in between. Germline V CDR1 and CDR2: KGHSH, LQKENI. The CDR3 extends over 15 amino acids. The CDR3 protein is CASSPREDSTDTQYF. CDR3 coding DNA: TGTGCCAGCTCACCCCGGGAAGATTCCACAGATACGCAGTATTTT.

V and J are TRBV7-2 and TRBJ1-5, with TRBD1 matching over 8 bases. The germline V gene encodes CDR1 SGHTA and CDR2 FQGNSA. V was pared by 5 bases and J by 3 bases, with 6 bases of the junction left unmatched. This CDR3 has 15 residues. The CDR3 DNA follows: TGTGCCAGCAGCCGACAGGGGAGGAACAATCAGCCCCAGCATTTT. Amino acids: CASSRQGRNNQPQHF.

This chain uses TRBV6-1 with TRBJ2-7; TRBD1 is a possible D gene (6 bases). CDR3 length: 13 residues. Germline V gives CDR1 MNHNS, CDR2 SASEGT. Trimming cost V 6 bases and J 5 bases, with 14 bases left between them. Here the CDR3 DNA reads TGTGCCAGCAGGGACAGCGGTGGGGACGAGCAGTACTTC. Its protein product is CASRDSGGDEQYF.

The V and J genes are TRBV11-2 and TRBJ1-3, with D possibly matching TRBD1 (5 bases). V dropped 0 bases and J dropped 0 bases, with 12 bases sitting between them. The CDR3 is 17 amino acids. Germline V gene sequence: CDR1 SGHAT, CDR2 FQNNGV. CDR3 nucleotides: TGTGCCAGCAGCTTAGAACTACCGACAGTCTCTGGAAACACCATATATTTT. Translated, it gives CASSLELPTVSGNTIYF.

J is TRBJ1-5 and V is TRBV27; no clear D gene. The length of the CDR3 is 13 residues. V lost 3 bases to trimming and J lost 7 bases, with 10 bases between them. Germline V gene lookup returns CDR1 MNHEY and CDR2 SMNVEV (reference sequence). In DNA, the CDR3 is TGTGCCAGCAGTTTTGGCTATCAGCAGCCCCAGCATTTT. This gives the protein CASSFGYQQPQHF.

The genes are TRBV5-1 and TRBJ1-3; D gene unclear. Trimming left V 1 base short and J 0 bases short, with 5 bases between. The CDR3 extends over 14 amino acids. Germline assignment: CDR1 SGHRS and CDR2 YFSETQ. CDR3 nucleotide sequence: TGCGCCAGCAGCTTGTCCGTCTCTGGAAACACCATATATTTT. Translation gives CASSLSVSGNTIYF.

J is TRBJ2-7 and V is TRBV30; no reliable D call. The CDR3 sequence is 12 residues long. Germline-derived CDR1 and CDR2 are GTSNPN and SVGIG (reference sequence). V was cut by 0 bases and J by 4 bases, with 7 bases left in between. CDR3 amino acids: CAWSVEVYEQYF. The CDR3 DNA sequence: TGTGCCTGGAGTGTAGAGGTATACGAGCAGTACTTC.

This clone was counted only a few times. The V call is TRBV9, the J call TRBJ2-1, with 13 bases fitting TRBD2. This CDR3 is 18 amino acids long. V lost 7 bases, J lost 0 bases, and 10 bases stayed unmatched. Germline V gene lookup returns CDR1 SGDLS and CDR2 YYNGEE. This CDR3 is CASSPGLAGLRSYNEQFF. The CDR3 coding sequence is TGTGCCAGCTCCCCGGGACTAGCGGGGCTCCGCTCCTACAATGAGCAGTTCTTC.

Only a few counts were recorded for this clone. V usage is TRBV5-4 and J usage is TRBJ2-3; 9 positions agree with TRBD2. The CDR3 is 16 amino acids. Germline values: CDR1 SGHNT, CDR2 YYREEE (reference sequence). V gave up 0 bases and J gave up 2 bases; unmatched junction bases: 4. This CDR3 reads CASSLVASGTTDTQYF. CDR3 DNA sequence: TGTGCCAGCAGCTTGGTGGCTAGCGGGACCACAGATACGCAGTATTTT.

The V call is TRBV9, the J call TRBJ2-1; 10 bases map to TRBD2. The CDR3 has 14 amino acids. V lost 2 bases to trimming and J lost 7 bases; unmatched junction nucleotides: 3. Germline lookup yields CDR1 SGDLS and CDR2 YYNGEE. The DNA of the CDR3 is TGTGCCAGCAGCGTTCTGACTAGCGGGAATGAGCAGTTCTTC. Protein product: CASSVLTSGNEQFF.

The V gene is TRBV30, the J gene TRBJ1-6; maybe TRBD1 (5 bases). The CDR3 is made up of 17 amino acids. Trimming took off 5 bases at V and 0 bases at J, with 17 bases between the two ends. Looked up from germline, CDR1 is GTSNPN and CDR2 is SVGIG (reference sequence). The CDR3 DNA follows: TGTGCCTGGCGCCTCCCGGGGGGGAGCTCCTATAATTCACCCCTCCACTTT. It yields the protein CAWRLPGGSSYNSPLHF.

The V and J genes are TRBV19 and TRBJ2-1; perhaps D is TRBD1 or TRBD2 (6 bases each). The CDR3 covers 14 residues. V lost 4 bases, J lost 5 bases, and 12 bases lay in between. Germline values: CDR1 LNHDA, CDR2 SQIVND (reference sequence). The CDR3 protein is CASSNHREDNEQFF. The CDR3 DNA sequence: TGTGCCAGTAGTAATCACAGGGAGGACAATGAGCAGTTCTTC. Looking up the rest from reference TRBV19 and TRBJ2-1 gives the full variable domain: DGGITQSPKYLFRKEGQNVTLSCEQNLNHDAMYWYRQDPGQGLRLIYYSQIVNDFQKGDIAEGYSVSREKKESFPLTVTSAQKNPTAFYLCASSNHREDNEQFFGPGTRLTVL.

The chain is built from TRBV11-2 and TRBJ2-2; possibly TRBD2 for D (6 bases). The CDR3 contains 16 residues. The V gene's germline CDR1 is SGHAT and CDR2 FQNNGV. Trimming took off 0 bases at V and 4 bases at J, with 12 bases between the two ends. The CDR3 DNA follows: TGTGCCAGCAGCTTAGAGGTGGGGACTGGCACCGGGGAGCTGTTTTTT. It specifies CASSLEVGTGTGELFF.

The rearrangement uses TRBV5-1 and TRBJ1-2; D remains ambiguous. Trimming stripped 1 base from V and 4 bases from J, with 11 bases between. Germline CDR1 is SGHRS and CDR2 is YFSETQ. This CDR3 is built from 14 residues. CDR3 residues: CASSLLHQAYGYTF. The CDR3 bases are TGCGCCAGCAGCTTGCTCCACCAGGCCTATGGCTACACCTTC.

The rearrangement links TRBV2 to TRBJ1-5, with D maybe TRBD1 (5 bases). The V gene's germline CDR1 is SNHLY and CDR2 FYNNEI. The CDR3 extends over 15 amino acids. The V and J ends lost 8 bases and 5 bases respectively, with 19 bases between them. CDR3 residues: CASGAWTENDQPQHF. The CDR3 bases are TGTGCCAGCGGGGCCTGGACGGAGAATGATCAGCCCCAGCATTTT.

This chain uses TRBV11-2 with TRBJ2-7; 11 bases are shared with TRBD2. After removal of 3 bases from V and 2 bases from J, the junction contained 6 bases not matched to a gene. CDR1 is SGHAT and CDR2 is FQNNGV in the germline V gene. The length of the CDR3 is 16 residues. The CDR3 loop reads CASSFLSGGETYEQYF. For the CDR3, the DNA is TGTGCCAGCAGCTTTCTTAGCGGGGGGGAGACCTACGAGCAGTACTTC.

This chain links TRBV7-3 with TRBJ1-2; D not certain. The V end was cut by 3 bases, the J end by 8 bases, with 16 bases between. The CDR3 has 14 amino acids. Per the germline V gene, CDR1 is SGHTA and CDR2 is FQGTGA. The CDR3 bases are TGTGCCAGCAGCTTTGGACGAGATTTAGCCGGCTACACCTTC. Amino acids: CASSFGRDLAGYTF.